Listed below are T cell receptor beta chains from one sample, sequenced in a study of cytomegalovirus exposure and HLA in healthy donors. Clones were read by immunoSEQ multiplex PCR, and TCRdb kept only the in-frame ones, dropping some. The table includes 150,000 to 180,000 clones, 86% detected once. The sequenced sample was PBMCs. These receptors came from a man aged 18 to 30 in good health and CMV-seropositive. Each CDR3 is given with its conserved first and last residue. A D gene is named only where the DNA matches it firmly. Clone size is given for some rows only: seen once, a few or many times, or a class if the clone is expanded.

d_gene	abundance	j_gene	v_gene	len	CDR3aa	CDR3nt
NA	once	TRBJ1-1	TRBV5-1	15	CASSPRHTPRTEAFF	TGCGCCAGCAGCCCGAGGCACACCCCGAGGACTGAAGCTTTCTTT
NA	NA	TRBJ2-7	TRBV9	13	CASSATGFNEQYF	TGTGCCAGCAGCGCTACAGGGTTCAACGAGCAGTACTTC
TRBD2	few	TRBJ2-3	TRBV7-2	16	CASSPSGGAGGDTQYF	TGTGCCAGCAGCCCTAGCGGGGGGGCCGGGGGAGATACGCAGTATTTT
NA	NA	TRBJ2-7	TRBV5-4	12	CASSLDRYEQYF	TGTGCCAGCAGCCTGGACCGGTACGAGCAGTACTTC
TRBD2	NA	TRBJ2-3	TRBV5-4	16	CASRSLAGASTDTQYF	TGTGCCAGCAGATCCTTAGCGGGGGCTAGCACAGATACGCAGTATTTT
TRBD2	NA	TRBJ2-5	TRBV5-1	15	CASSPGGGGQETQYF	TGCGCCAGCAGCCCCGGGGGGGGTGGGCAAGAGACCCAGTACTTC
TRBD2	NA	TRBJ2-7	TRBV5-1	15	CASSLLAGVSYEQYF	TGCGCCAGCAGCTTACTAGCGGGGGTCTCCTACGAGCAGTACTTC
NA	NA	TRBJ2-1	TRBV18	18	CASSPGQQGNRAYNEQFF	TGTGCCAGCTCACCTGGCCAACAGGGAAACAGGGCCTACAATGAGCAGTTCTTC
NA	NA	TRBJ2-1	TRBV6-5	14	CASSTTRPYNEQFF	TGTGCCAGCAGTACAACCAGGCCATACAATGAGCAGTTCTTC
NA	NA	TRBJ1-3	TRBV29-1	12	CSVEQVGNTIYF	TGCAGCGTTGAGCAGGTTGGAAACACCATATATTTT
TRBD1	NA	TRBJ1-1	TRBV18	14	CASSRQGMNTEAFF	TGTGCCAGCTCGCGACAGGGAATGAACACTGAAGCTTTCTTT
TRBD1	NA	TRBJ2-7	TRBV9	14	CASSVGQGAYEQYF	TGTGCCAGCAGCGTAGGACAGGGGGCCTACGAGCAGTACTTC
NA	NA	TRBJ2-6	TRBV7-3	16	CASSLHASSGANVLTF	TGTGCCAGCAGCTTACACGCCAGCTCTGGGGCCAACGTCCTGACTTTC
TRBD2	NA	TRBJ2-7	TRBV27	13	CASSPGLSYEQYF	TGTGCCAGCAGCCCGGGACTATCCTACGAGCAGTACTTC
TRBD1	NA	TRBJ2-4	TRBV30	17	CACRDRGRTRWVNIQYF	TGTGCCTGCCGAGACAGGGGGCGGACTCGATGGGTGAACATTCAGTACTTC
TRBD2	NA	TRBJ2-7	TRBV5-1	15	CASSLAGGGYYEQYF	TGCGCCAGCAGCTTGGCGGGGGGAGGCTACTACGAGCAGTACTTC
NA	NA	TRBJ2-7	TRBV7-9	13	CASSREPIYEQYF	TGTGCCAGCAGCCGGGAGCCAATCTACGAGCAGTACTTC
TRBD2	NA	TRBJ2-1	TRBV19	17	CASSSQVAGGFRNEQFF	TGTGCCAGTAGCTCCCAGGTAGCGGGGGGATTTAGGAATGAGCAGTTCTTC
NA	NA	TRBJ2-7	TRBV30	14	CAWSVADGPYEQYF	TGTGCCTGGAGTGTAGCGGACGGACCCTACGAGCAGTACTTC
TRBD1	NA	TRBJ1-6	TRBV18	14	CASARDRKNSPLHF	TGTGCCAGCGCTCGGGACAGAAAGAATTCACCCCTCCACTTT
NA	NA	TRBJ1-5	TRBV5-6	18	CASSERTQEGYSNQPQHF	TGTGCCAGCAGCGAGAGGACACAGGAGGGATATAGCAATCAGCCCCAGCATTTT
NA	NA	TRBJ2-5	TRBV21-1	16	CASSKERTEYQETQYF	TGTGCCAGCAGCAAAGAAAGGACAGAGTACCAAGAGACCCAGTACTTC
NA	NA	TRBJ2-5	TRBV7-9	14	CASSLAGGQETQYF	TGTGCCAGCAGCTTAGCCGGTGGGCAGGAGACCCAGTACTTC
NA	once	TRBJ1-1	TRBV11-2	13	CASSTQRGTEAFF	TGTGCCAGCAGCACACAGCGGGGGACTGAAGCTTTCTTT
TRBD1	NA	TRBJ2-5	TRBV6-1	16	CASSGIGTGERETQYF	TGTGCCAGCAGTGGCATAGGGACAGGAGAGAGAGAGACCCAGTACTTC
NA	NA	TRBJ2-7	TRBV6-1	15	CASSELGGGSYEQYF	TGTGCCAGCAGTGAACTAGGGGGGGGGTCCTACGAGCAGTACTTC
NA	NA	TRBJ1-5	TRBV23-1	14	CASSRPHNNQPQHF	TGCGCCAGCAGTCGGCCCCATAATAATCAGCCCCAGCATTTT
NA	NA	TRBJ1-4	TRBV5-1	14	CASTPGTTNEKLFF	TGCGCCAGTACGCCGGGGACAACTAATGAAAAACTGTTTTTT
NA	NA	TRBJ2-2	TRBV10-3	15	CAISDWASKTGELFF	TGTGCCATCAGTGATTGGGCTAGCAAAACCGGGGAGCTGTTTTTT